Listed below are T cell receptor beta chains from one sample, sequenced in a study of T cells in localized non-small cell lung cancer. The table came from immunoSEQ multiplex PCR; TCRdb's copy has only in-frame clones and leaves some out. The table has roughly 50,000 clones, about 83% seen once. The sequencing here drew on peripheral blood, taken before any cancer treatment. All receptors derive from a female donor aged 60 or older with stage II squamous cell lung carcinoma. Each CDR3 is given without its conserved first and last residue.

v_gene	len	j_gene	CDR3aa
TRBV7-2	13	TRBJ1-4	ASSLVRGNNEKLF
TRBV11-2	13	TRBJ1-3	ASSFGGFSGNTIY
TRBV6-5	13	TRBJ1-6	ASSPHRGNNSPLH
TRBV28	12	TRBJ2-7	ASSSLTVNYEQY
TRBV9	14	TRBJ2-3	ASSPFRGLVADTQY
TRBV14	14	TRBJ1-3	ASSQDARSSGNTIY
TRBV4-1	10	TRBJ1-1	ASSQSTGEAF
TRBV28	12	TRBJ2-1	ASSFPNMYNEQF
TRBV13	10	TRBJ1-1	ASSSQRTEAF
TRBV7-9	13	TRBJ1-1	ASSSKGQVNTEAF
TRBV5-1	14	TRBJ1-3	ASSLAPGGYGNTIY
TRBV5-6	13	TRBJ2-7	ASSFPGQNSYEQY
TRBV5-6	11	TRBJ2-7	ASSGRDRYEQY
TRBV29-1	8	TRBJ1-1	SVGQTEAF
TRBV2	11	TRBJ1-6	ASRQAARSPLH
TRBV18	10	TRBJ1-2	ASTGANYGYT
TRBV5-6	14	TRBJ2-3	ASSSMGLAGGDTQY
TRBV10-1	12	TRBJ2-5	ASSGGQVQETQY
TRBV13	14	TRBJ2-1	ASSFDVSSRANEQF
TRBV9	12	TRBJ2-2	ASSVVANTGELF
TRBV6-5	12	TRBJ1-6	ASSDSSPTRTLH
TRBV6-5	13	TRBJ2-5	ASSTSWTIQETQY
TRBV7-9	14	TRBJ1-1	ASSPNRDSMNTEAF
TRBV7-9	12	TRBJ2-7	ASSHPGLAREQY
TRBV6-4	11	TRBJ1-1	ASSEQGGTEAF
TRBV4-3	11	TRBJ1-1	ASSHRRLTEAF
TRBV7-9	13	TRBJ2-7	ASSSTGGPPYEQY
TRBV11-2	16	TRBJ1-3	ASSARRRGASSGNTIY
TRBV5-1	16	TRBJ1-6	ASREGTGPPGPISPLH
TRBV30	13	TRBJ1-4	ASQAPIQTNEKLF
TRBV5-1	15	TRBJ2-1	ASSLGASGALYNEQF
TRBV2	13	TRBJ2-2	ASSEELAGTGELF
TRBV9	14	TRBJ2-7	ASSAIRTANLYEQY
TRBV5-1	11	TRBJ1-1	ASSTGPTTEAF
TRBV6-6	10	TRBJ2-7	ASSPQGYEQY
TRBV6-5	13	TRBJ2-7	ASSSQAASSYEQY
TRBV4-3	16	TRBJ1-3	ASSQDGIGQLTGNTIY
TRBV9	16	TRBJ2-1	ASSPLSGGFSSYNEQF
TRBV15	14	TRBJ1-1	ATSRDPAVLGVEAF
TRBV7-2	10	TRBJ2-4	ASSKTRDIQY
TRBV6-5	13	TRBJ1-6	ASSSDRAGNSPLH
TRBV7-6	13	TRBJ1-1	ASSLYVGEGTEAF
TRBV6-5	11	TRBJ2-5	ASSKTVGETQY
TRBV18	13	TRBJ1-5	ASSLDGSWSQPQH
TRBV4-3	13	TRBJ2-3	ASSQDRGSTDTQY
TRBV10-3	10	TRBJ1-1	AISEKATEAF
TRBV19	11	TRBJ1-6	ASSPYSNSPLH
TRBV2	14	TRBJ2-3	ASKILAGGDTDTQY
TRBV7-3	13	TRBJ2-1	ASSTPGQGMNEQF